This T cell receptor (beta chain) originates from a study of cytomegalovirus exposure and HLA in healthy donors. The PCR employed 60 Vbeta primers together with 13 Jbeta primers. This table comes from immunoSEQ multiplex PCR, and its TCRdb copy is limited to in-frame clones, with some not included. The sample gives 100,000 to 150,000 clones, about 80% of which show up once; around 3.3% is in the top ten. As to this clone: What it recognizes is unknown.

Study observations and caveats: The classifier reportedly diagnosed cytomegalovirus status with high specificity and sensitivity. Prediction of most subjects' HLA-A and HLA-B alleles by TCR beta sequences was reportedly accurate. TRBV6-2, TRBV6-3 and other indistinguishable V segments were excluded. Sequencing likely produced, as an artifact, a cluster of highly shared sequence variants.

With V trimmed by 4 bases and J by 2 bases, 7 bases remained unmatched. Germline V gene lookup returns CDR1 LGHNA and CDR2 YSLEER. The CDR3 loop spans 15 amino acids. This chain uses TRBV4-3 with TRBJ2-5, with 7 bases lining up with TRBD2. Sequencing used PBMCs. The sequence was collected from a woman between 50 and 59 years old in good health and CMV-seronegative. The CDR3 region is CASSLTRTSQETQYF. The CDR3 DNA follows: TGCGCCAGCAGCCTCACCCGGACTAGTCAAGAGACCCAGTACTTC.